The sample holds many counts of the clone carrying this TCR beta chain. The data were taken from a study of T cell repertoires in cytomegalovirus infection. The V end was cut by 4 bases, the J end by 4 bases, with 17 bases between. CDR3 size: 15 residues. Per germline, CDR1 SGHTA and CDR2 FQGNSA. TCRdb re-analysed the reads in MiXCR, keeping a single row per CDR3 protein. Of about 450,000 distinct CDR3 sequences listed, approximately 30% are singletons. What was sequenced was PBMCs. The chain is built from TRBV7-2 and TRBJ2-7; D assignment may be TRBD1 or TRBD2 (6 bases each). This receptor was obtained from a human donor in good health (CMV status not recorded). Some clones in this sample may be carry-over from other donors' samples. The CDR3 loop reads CASSSHGGVSYEQYF. CDR3 bases: TGTGCCAGCAGCTCTCACGGGGGCGTTTCTTACGAGCAGTACTTC.